This T cell receptor (beta chain) was sequenced during a study of lymphopenia after photon versus proton radiotherapy. Here immunoSEQ multiplex PCR was the method, and the copy in TCRdb shows in-frame clones only, minus some. Of approximately 40,000 clones listed, about 82% are singletons. Regarding this clone: The antigen remains undetermined.

Overall study results and limits: Better survival with proton therapy was suggested as possible, not demonstrated.

Germline-derived CDR1 and CDR2 are MNHEY and SVGAGI. V shed 5 bases and J 3 bases; nucleotides not matched to a gene: 5. The CDR3 spans 14 residues. The chain links TRBV6-5 to TRBJ2-3, with 7 bases identical to TRBD1. Source: peripheral blood, taken from a patient treated with proton-based radiotherapy. The receptor was isolated from a woman aged 70-85 years with pancreatic cancer. Some clones in this sample may be carry-over from other donors' samples. The CDR3 coding sequence is TGTGCCAGCAGTCGGACAGGTCGAACAGATACGCAGTATTTT. The encoded protein is CASSRTGRTDTQYF.